This is a list of T cell receptor beta chains from one sample in a study of technical replicates of blood from a handful of donors. This table comes from immunoSEQ multiplex PCR, and its TCRdb copy is limited to in-frame clones, with some not included. The data show 85,000 to 100,000 clones, with under 97% seen just once and 0.2% to 0.25% held by the top ten. Material: T cells isolated from PBMCs. The source of these receptors is a human donor in good health. CDR3s include the opening cysteine and the closing phenylalanine or tryptophan. Fields, in order: D gene, J gene, clone size, V gene, CDR3 DNA, CDR3 protein. A D gene is named only where the DNA matches it firmly. Size values are once, few and many counts, or a class for expanded clones, and some rows have none.

D: TRBD1
J: TRBJ1-2
size: .
V: TRBV5-8
DNA: TGTGCCAGCAGCATGGCTCCCTATAACGGGACAGGAGATGGCTACACCTTC
CDR3: CASSMAPYNGTGDGYTF

D: .
J: TRBJ1-2
size: .
V: TRBV5-8
DNA: TGTGCCAGCAGCTTGGGCAGGGCTTACTATGGCTACACCTTC
CDR3: CASSLGRAYYGYTF

D: .
J: TRBJ2-7
size: .
V: TRBV6-1
DNA: TGTGCCAGCAGTTCTGGACAAGTCGTAGAGCAGTACTTC
CDR3: CASSSGQVVEQYF

D: .
J: TRBJ2-7
size: once
V: TRBV9
DNA: TGTGCCAGCAGCGTAGGAGGAGACCCAAACTACGAGCAGTACTTC
CDR3: CASSVGGDPNYEQYF

D: .
J: TRBJ1-1
size: .
V: TRBV28
DNA: TGTGCCAGCAGTTTTCGACTGATGAACACTGAAGCTTTCTTT
CDR3: CASSFRLMNTEAFF

D: TRBD1
J: TRBJ1-5
size: .
V: TRBV6-1
DNA: TGTGCCAGCAGTCAAACAGGGGGTAGGCAGCCCCAGCATTTT
CDR3: CASSQTGGRQPQHF

D: .
J: TRBJ2-5
size: .
V: TRBV6-6
DNA: TGTGCCAGCAGTTACCCTCCCGGGGAGGCCCAAGAGACCCAGTACTTC
CDR3: CASSYPPGEAQETQYF

D: .
J: TRBJ2-7
size: .
V: TRBV27
DNA: TGTGCCAGCAGTTTCTCCGGGTCTTCCTTAACCGAGCAGTACTTC
CDR3: CASSFSGSSLTEQYF

D: TRBD1
J: TRBJ1-2
size: .
V: TRBV6-1
DNA: TGTGCCAGCAGTGATTCCCCGACAGGGATCTATGGCTACACCTTC
CDR3: CASSDSPTGIYGYTF

D: .
J: TRBJ2-3
size: .
V: TRBV10-3
DNA: TGTGCCATCTCGGGGAGCACAGATACGCAGTATTTT
CDR3: CAISGSTDTQYF

D: .
J: TRBJ2-4
size: .
V: TRBV6-5
DNA: TGTGCCAGCAGGCCCCGTAGAGAAAACATTCAGTACTTC
CDR3: CASRPRRENIQYF

D: .
J: TRBJ1-3
size: .
V: TRBV2
DNA: TGTGCCAGCAGTGAAGCCTCAGGATGGTCTGGAAACACCATATATTTT
CDR3: CASSEASGWSGNTIYF

D: TRBD1
J: TRBJ2-7
size: .
V: TRBV23-1
DNA: TGCGCCAGCAGACCTTTAGGGGACAGGGAGTGCGAGCAGTACTTC
CDR3: CASRPLGDRECEQYF

D: .
J: TRBJ1-2
size: .
V: TRBV27
DNA: TGTGCCAGCAGTTTATCTCCCAGATTCTATGGCTACACCTTC
CDR3: CASSLSPRFYGYTF

D: TRBD2
J: TRBJ2-7
size: .
V: TRBV11-2
DNA: TGTGCCAGCAGATCAATAGCGGGAGACTCCTCCTACGAGCAGTACTTC
CDR3: CASRSIAGDSSYEQYF

D: TRBD1
J: TRBJ1-1
size: .
V: TRBV2
DNA: TGTGCCAGCAGTGAAGGAAGACAGGGACTCATGAACACTGAAGCTTTCTTT
CDR3: CASSEGRQGLMNTEAFF

D: .
J: TRBJ2-7
size: once
V: TRBV28
DNA: TGTGCCAGCAGTTTACGGGGAGCCTACGAGCAGTACTTC
CDR3: CASSLRGAYEQYF

D: .
J: TRBJ2-7
size: .
V: TRBV5-1
DNA: TGCGCCAGCAGCTTAGGCCCCGCAGGGGCCCACGAGCAGTACTTC
CDR3: CASSLGPAGAHEQYF

D: TRBD1
J: TRBJ1-1
size: .
V: TRBV19
DNA: TGTGCCAGTAGTAACCCCTCAGGACAGGGAATTCCTTTCTTT
CDR3: CASSNPSGQGIPFF

D: TRBD1
J: TRBJ1-2
size: .
V: TRBV6-5
DNA: TGTGCCAGCAGTCCGGGACAGGGGGCTGGCTATGGCTACACCTTC
CDR3: CASSPGQGAGYGYTF

D: TRBD1
J: TRBJ1-1
size: .
V: TRBV7-6
DNA: TGTGCCAGCAGCTCGGGACAGGGGTATTCTGAAGCTTTCTTT
CDR3: CASSSGQGYSEAFF

D: TRBD1
J: TRBJ1-4
size: few
V: TRBV25-1
DNA: TGTGCCAGCAGGAGGGGACAGACGGAGGAAAAACTGTTTTTT
CDR3: CASRRGQTEEKLFF

D: .
J: TRBJ1-6
size: .
V: TRBV9
DNA: TGTGCCAGCAGCGTGACAGGAACCTCTTCACCCCTCCACTTT
CDR3: CASSVTGTSSPLHF

D: .
J: TRBJ2-5
size: .
V: TRBV13
DNA: TGTGCCAGCAGCATTAGCATGCCGTTTATACATCAAGAGACCCAGTACTTC
CDR3: CASSISMPFIHQETQYF

D: .
J: TRBJ1-5
size: .
V: TRBV19
DNA: TGTGCCAGTAGTACCGACAAACGGATCCGGCAGCCCCAGCATTTT
CDR3: CASSTDKRIRQPQHF

D: TRBD1
J: TRBJ2-4
size: .
V: TRBV9
DNA: TGTGCCAGCAGCCCCGGGACAGGGGTCCAAAACATTCAGTACTTC
CDR3: CASSPGTGVQNIQYF